A single sample is the source of the 14 T cell receptor beta chains below, sequenced in a study of shared T cell receptors in the human thymus (dated by TCRdb to the early 2020s). The library was built by means of the immunoSEQ multiplex PCR assay. Imported from immuneACCESS, the table was reduced by TCRdb to in-frame sequences with V and J called. These copies leave out some clones; in studies compared against another copy, an unresolved V gene accounts for under half, and the cause of the remainder is not known. This sample holds 720,000 or so clones; 80% to 90% were observed only once. The top ten clonotypes cover around 0.0099% of the sample. The same specimen was also included in a second study, on human thymus T cells.

The sequencing sample was made of thymocytes. These receptors all stem from a girl in the first two years of life with a congenital heart defect. Donor details come from another sample of the same person, matched by shared clones.

This chain connects TRBV2 to TRBJ2-3; 7 nucleotides align to TRBD2. The CDR3 runs 14 residues. Germline CDR1 is SNHLY and CDR2 is FYNNEI. Trimming removed 5 bases from V and 2 bases from J; junction bases left unmatched: 4. The CDR3 DNA reads as TGTGCCAGCAGTCGGGACTACACCACAGATACGCAGTATTTT. This sequence encodes CASSRDYTTDTQYF.

V usage is TRBV28 and J usage is TRBJ1-5; maybe TRBD1 (6 bases). The CDR3 runs to 18 residues. V lost 2 bases and J 6 bases, leaving 23 bases between the germline ends. The V gene's germline CDR1 is MDHEN and CDR2 SYDVKM. The CDR3 nucleotides read TGTGCCAGCAGTTTACGTACAGGGATAAGGTTGTACGGTCAGCCCCAGCATTTT. Its translation: CASSLRTGIRLYGQPQHF. Filled out from reference TRBV28 and TRBJ1-5, the complete variable domain reads DVKVTQSSRYLVKRTGEKVFLECVQDMDHENMFWYRQDPGLGLRLIYFSYDVKMKEKGDIPEGYSVSREKKERFSLILESASTNQTSMYLCASSLRTGIRLYGQPQHFGDGTRLSIL.

The V and J genes are TRBV4-1 and TRBJ2-2; 7 bases fit TRBD2. The V gene end was trimmed by 0 bases and the J gene end by 2 bases; junction bases not matched to a gene: 18. The CDR3 loop spans 21 amino acids. Looked up from germline, CDR1 is MGHRA and CDR2 is YSYEKL. The CDR3 loop is CASSQDRSSGSPRGNTGELFF. DNA for the CDR3: TGCGCCAGCAGCCAAGATAGGTCTAGCGGATCGCCCCGGGGAAACACCGGGGAGCTGTTTTTT.

The gene calls are TRBV10-3 and TRBJ2-1, with D unclear. Germline assignment: CDR1 ENHRY and CDR2 SYGVKD. Trimming stripped 0 bases from V and 2 bases from J, with 11 bases between. The CDR3 has 16 amino acids. CDR3 loop: CAISESRVVPYNEQFF. Written as DNA, the CDR3 is TGTGCCATCAGTGAGTCACGAGTGGTCCCCTACAATGAGCAGTTCTTC.

The chain links TRBV7-2 to TRBJ1-4; 7 nucleotides line up with TRBD1. The CDR3 runs to 15 residues. Germline assignment: CDR1 SGHTA and CDR2 FQGNSA. With V trimmed by 5 bases and J by 8 bases, 11 bases remained unmatched. This chain's CDR3 is CASSAQQGQEEKLFF. The CDR3 DNA sequence: TGTGCCAGCAGCGCGCAACAGGGGCAGGAGGAAAAACTGTTTTTT.

V gene TRBV7-9 combines with J gene TRBJ1-2, with TRBD1 identical over 8 bases. V was pared by 1 base and J by 8 bases, with 9 bases of the junction left unmatched. Germline assignment: CDR1 SEHNR and CDR2 FQNEAQ (reference sequence). The CDR3 runs to 15 residues. This CDR3 is CASSLEYAGGPGYTF. In nucleotides, the CDR3 is TGTGCCAGCAGCTTAGAATATGCAGGGGGCCCGGGCTACACCTTC.

DNA of the CDR3: TGCGCCAGCAGTCTCCTAGCGGGGCGTCCGGAGACCCAGTACTTC. Residues: CASSLLAGRPETQYF. V is TRBV10-1 and J is TRBJ2-5; TRBD2 aligns across 9 bases. Germline values: CDR1 WNHNN, CDR2 SYGVQD (reference sequence). The CDR3 runs 15 residues. Germline trimming cut 5 bases from V and 5 bases from J; bases unmatched to any gene: 9.

V and J are TRBV7-3 and TRBJ2-3, with D perhaps TRBD2 (5 bases). The CDR3 covers 16 residues. In germline, CDR1 is SGHTA, CDR2 FQGTGA. Deletions cut 3 bases from V and 0 bases from J, with 13 bases between. CDR3 DNA: TGTGCCAGCAGCTTCAATGGCGGGCTTAGCACAGATACGCAGTATTTT. Translating gives CASSFNGGLSTDTQYF.

The gene calls are TRBV28 and TRBJ2-2, with 9 bases that match TRBD1. Trimming removed 9 bases from V and 5 bases from J; junction bases left unmatched: 13. The CDR3 spans 16 residues. CDR1 MDHEN and CDR2 SYDVKM come from the germline V gene. CDR3 sequence: CASKCGTGTRTGELFF. The CDR3 DNA sequence: TGTGCCAGTAAATGTGGGACAGGGACGCGAACCGGGGAGCTGTTTTTT.

V is TRBV7-7 and J is TRBJ2-2; 12 bases fit TRBD1. Germline values: CDR1 SSHAT, CDR2 FNYEAQ (reference sequence). The CDR3 is 15 amino acids. CDR3 DNA sequence: TGTGCTAGCGGCCCGGGACAGGGGGCGGTCGGGGAGCTGTTTTTT. As protein: CASGPGQGAVGELFF.

The rearrangement links TRBV28 to TRBJ2-7, with 14 bases lining up with TRBD2. J lost 3 bases, V lost 9 bases, and 19 bases had no gene match. The CDR3 totals 19 residues. Germline CDR1 MDHEN, CDR2 SYDVKM. CDR3 coding DNA: TGTGCCAGTAGGACTAGCGGGGGGCTCCTACCACCCCCTTTCTACGAGCAGTACTTC. Translating it yields CASRTSGGLLPPPFYEQYF. Supplemented by reference TRBV28 and TRBJ2-7, the full variable domain reads DVKVTQSSRYLVKRTGEKVFLECVQDMDHENMFWYRQDPGLGLRLIYFSYDVKMKEKGDIPEGYSVSREKKERFSLILESASTNQTSMYLCASRTSGGLLPPPFYEQYFGPGTRLTVT.

This rearrangement joins TRBV7-9 to TRBJ2-5, with TRBD2 matching over 9 bases. This CDR3 spans 16 amino acids. V gave up 0 bases and J gave up 1 base; unmatched junction bases: 3. Looked up from germline, CDR1 is SEHNR and CDR2 is FQNEAQ (reference sequence). CDR3 residues: CASSLALAGAQETQYF. CDR3 sequence (DNA): TGTGCCAGCAGCTTAGCGTTAGCGGGGGCCCAAGAGACCCAGTACTTC.

The chain is built from TRBV6-6 and TRBJ2-2, with D possibly being TRBD1 (5 bases). Trimming shortened V by 11 bases and J by 6 bases, and 13 bases separated the two germline ends. CDR1 is MNHNY and CDR2 is SVGAGI in the germline V gene (reference sequence). This CDR3 has 12 residues. CDR3 coding DNA: TGTGCCGTGAAGAAAGGGGCCGGGGAGCTGTTTTTT. Translated: CAVKKGAGELFF.

The V gene is TRBV23-1, the J gene TRBJ2-1; TRBD2 matches at 12 bases. TRBV23-1 is designated an ORF whose function remains uncertain. J gave up 8 bases and V 0 bases, and 8 bases lay outside the gene matches. The CDR3 totals 17 residues. The CDR3 is CASSQSVSSGGAYEQFF. CDR3 nucleotides: TGCGCCAGCAGTCAATCCGTCTCTAGCGGGGGGGCCTATGAGCAGTTCTTC.